A selection of T cell receptor beta chains follows, all from one sample in a study of blood T cell repertoires in COVID-19. Clones were sequenced by immunoSEQ multiplex PCR, and TCRdb holds only the in-frame ones, with some missing. The profile covers around 260,000 clones, with about 89% appearing a single time and over 2% taken by the ten largest. Sequences were obtained from peripheral blood. The source is a woman aged 45-59 years with acute or convalescent COVID-19. The CDR3 runs from the conserved cysteine through the conserved F or W. The order of the fields is clone size, V gene, CDR3 protein. Expanded clones get a size class; other rows say once, few or many, or leave the size out.

. TRBV29-1 CSVVGLAGVDEQFF
. TRBV19 CASSSSNPASGRAYEQYF
. TRBV10-1 CASSAPTGIWKTQYF
. TRBV5-1 CASSAGQGYGYTF
. TRBV6-5 CASSYSFLQKNEKLFF
. TRBV7-9 CASSRGTTYEQYF
. TRBV28 CASSSTRTGQTGNTIYF
. TRBV10-2 CASSDNRNTEAFF
. TRBV5-1 CASRDRTNTGELFF
. TRBV27 CASSSSRGTGDNYEQYF
. TRBV12-3/TRBV12-4 CASSFETTLEQFF
once TRBV7-8 CASKRDRVTEAFF
. TRBV30 CAWAKTGTLGGYTF
. TRBV3-1/TRBV3-2 CASSPLTGLNTEAFF
. TRBV29-1 CSAGEGGTDTQYF
. TRBV11-3 CASSLFSGVTYEQYF
. TRBV7-8 CASSPRDRGGSYNEQFF
. TRBV27 CASSLTGYEQYF
. TRBV7-3 CASSLTGTGPSGANVLTF
. TRBV5-4 CASSWGTGANTGELFF
. TRBV6-5 CASSSPTTSYEQYF
. TRBV7-2 CASSSGRGGYTF
. TRBV3-1/TRBV3-2 CASSRDGLREQYF
once TRBV3-1/TRBV3-2 CASSQGAADSPLHF
. TRBV9 CASSVQGTGELFF
once TRBV11-2 CASSSRFGTGLGSPLHF
. TRBV4-3 CASSQDVLAGSGTDTQYF
. TRBV27 CASSLMTSGVSGANVLTF
. TRBV6-5 CASSYSTGDRGYEQYF
few TRBV3-1/TRBV3-2 CASSHWDRAHYEQYF
. TRBV28 CASNAGQAGYGYTF
. TRBV28 CASRSMNTEAFF
. TRBV9 CASSVGLAGAGPDEQYF
. TRBV27 CASSLGLAASYNEQFF
. TRBV29-1 CSVLGEDRTSGVQETQYF
. TRBV29-1 CSVPSRGYEQYF
. TRBV29-1 CSVERDRGYEQYF
. TRBV18 CASSLDRGDYGYTF
. TRBV6-2/TRBV6-3 CASSGVNRGREAFF
. TRBV9 CASSGSGRTFTGELFF
. TRBV29-1 CSVHLAEETQYF
. TRBV6-5 CASKGMPNEKLFF
. TRBV24-1 CATSDLVGYNEQFF
. TRBV19 CASSPGQHYNEQFF
. TRBV7-2 CASTIGGTGNSPLHF
. TRBV19 CASSIGDRGLAYGYTF
. TRBV27 CASSRSGGRNEQFF
few TRBV5-6 CASSRSNQPQHF
. TRBV21-1 CASRTTTPEGQRKNIQYF
. TRBV12-3/TRBV12-4 CASKRVNEKLFF
. TRBV4-2 CASSLTSGSTDTQYF
. TRBV7-2 CASSLDRFYGYTF
. TRBV12-5 CASGPGTTDIQYF
once TRBV27 CASSLGRRDTQYF
. TRBV7-9 CASSSGQGYNEQFF
. TRBV20-1 CSARWEGYTF
. TRBV5-8 CASTLFSGANVLTF
. TRBV7-7 CASSLRYSPSYEQYF
. TRBV7-6 CASSSPGEQYF